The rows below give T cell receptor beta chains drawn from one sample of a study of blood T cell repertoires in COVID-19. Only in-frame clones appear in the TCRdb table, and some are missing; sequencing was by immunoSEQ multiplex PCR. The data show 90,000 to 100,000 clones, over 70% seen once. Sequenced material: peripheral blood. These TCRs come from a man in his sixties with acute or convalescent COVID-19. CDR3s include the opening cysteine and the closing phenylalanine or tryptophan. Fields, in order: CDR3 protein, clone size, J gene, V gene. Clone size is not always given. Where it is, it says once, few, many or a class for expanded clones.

CDR3: CASTSGKGEAFF
size: once
J: TRBJ1-1
V: TRBV11-3

CDR3: CASSINGISSYEQYF
size: NA
J: TRBJ2-7
V: TRBV19

CDR3: CASRSPERSNYGYTF
size: NA
J: TRBJ1-2
V: TRBV19

CDR3: CASSPRTGSRSPLHF
size: NA
J: TRBJ1-6
V: TRBV28

CDR3: CSAELNRGQGGYTF
size: NA
J: TRBJ1-2
V: TRBV29-1

CDR3: CASSENNYEQYF
size: NA
J: TRBJ2-7
V: TRBV10-1

CDR3: CASSLVPGRMTEAFF
size: NA
J: TRBJ1-1
V: TRBV7-2

CDR3: CASSEQGNQPQHF
size: NA
J: TRBJ1-5
V: TRBV2

CDR3: CAISESPGQGSYNSPLHF
size: NA
J: TRBJ1-6
V: TRBV10-3

CDR3: CASSMVAGDSPLHF
size: NA
J: TRBJ1-6
V: TRBV19

CDR3: CASSWAASFYGYTF
size: NA
J: TRBJ1-2
V: TRBV7-9